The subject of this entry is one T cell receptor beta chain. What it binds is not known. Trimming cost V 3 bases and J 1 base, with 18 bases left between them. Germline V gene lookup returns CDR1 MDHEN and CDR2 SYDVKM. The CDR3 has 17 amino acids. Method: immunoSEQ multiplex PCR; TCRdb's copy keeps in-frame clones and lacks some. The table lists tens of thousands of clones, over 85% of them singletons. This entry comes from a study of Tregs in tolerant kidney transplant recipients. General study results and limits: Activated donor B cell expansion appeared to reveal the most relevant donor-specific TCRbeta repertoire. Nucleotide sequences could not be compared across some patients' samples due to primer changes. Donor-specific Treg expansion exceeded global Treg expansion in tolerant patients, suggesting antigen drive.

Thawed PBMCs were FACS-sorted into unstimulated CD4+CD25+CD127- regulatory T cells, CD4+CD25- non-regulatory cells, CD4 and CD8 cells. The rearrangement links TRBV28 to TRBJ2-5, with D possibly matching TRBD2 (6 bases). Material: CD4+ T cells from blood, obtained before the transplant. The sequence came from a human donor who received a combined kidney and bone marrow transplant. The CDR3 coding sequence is TGTGCCAGCAGTTTGGGCCCACTGGGACTTTCCCAAGAGACCCAGTACTTC. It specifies CASSLGPLGLSQETQYF.